Following are 25 T cell receptor beta chains from one sample sequenced in a study of pediatric ulcerative colitis. Profiled with immunoSEQ multiplex PCR; TCRdb holds only in-frame clones, not every one. The sample carries 20,000 or so clones, 71% recorded once. During colonoscopy, one to two rectal pinch biopsies were collected. Sequencing was done on a sample of gut tissue. The receptors were sampled from a boy younger than 18 with severe ulcerative colitis.

V usage is TRBV2 and J usage is TRBJ1-2; D unresolved. The CDR3 is 13 residues long. The germline V and J ends were trimmed by 3 bases and 4 bases, with 9 bases remaining between them. CDR1 and CDR2 from the germline V gene are SNHLY and FYNNEI. Written as DNA, the CDR3 is TGTGCCAGCAGTGAGCCGACAAGCTATGGCTACACCTTC. Its protein is CASSEPTSYGYTF. The variable domain in full, with the rest retrieved from reference TRBV2 and TRBJ1-2, is EPEVTQTPSHQVTQMGQEVILRCVPISNHLYFYWYRQILGQKVEFLVSFYNNEISEKSEIFDDQFSVERPDGSNFTLKIRSTKLEDSAMYFCASSEPTSYGYTFGSGTRLTVV.

This clone showed up just a few times. This chain connects TRBV6-6 to TRBJ2-5; possibly TRBD2 for D (6 bases). CDR3 size: 13 residues. The germline V gene has CDR1 MNHNY and CDR2 SVGAGI (reference sequence). Trimming removed 6 bases from V and 1 base from J, with 9 bases in between. CDR3 protein: CASSTGGQETQYF. In DNA, the CDR3 is TGTGCCAGCAGCACCGGGGGCCAAGAGACCCAGTACTTC.

V gene TRBV5-6 combines with J gene TRBJ2-7; perhaps D is TRBD1 or TRBD2 (5 bases each). This CDR3 comprises 15 residues. The germline V and J ends were trimmed by 0 bases and 1 base, with 11 bases remaining between them. In germline, CDR1 is SGHDT, CDR2 YYEEEE. The CDR3: CASSLDRWGSYEQYF. Here the CDR3 DNA reads TGTGCCAGCAGCTTGGACAGGTGGGGGTCCTACGAGCAGTACTTC.

This rearrangement joins TRBV30 to TRBJ1-1; D ambiguous. The germline CDR1 and CDR2 sequences are GTSNPN and SVGIG (reference sequence). The CDR3 extends over 15 amino acids. Trimming took 0 bases from V and 0 from J, leaving 11 bases between them. The CDR3 DNA reads as TGTGCCTGGAGTGTACAGTCCTTCATGAACACTGAAGCTTTCTTT. It specifies CAWSVQSFMNTEAFF. The whole variable domain, remainder taken from reference TRBV30 and TRBJ1-1, is SQTIHQWPATLVQPVGSPLSLECTVEGTSNPNLYWYRQAAGRGLQLLFYSVGIGQISSEVPQNLSASRPQDRQFILSSKKLLLSDSGFYLCAWSVQSFMNTEAFFGQGTRLTVV.

This clone was seen only a few times. This CDR3 is also generated by other DNA sequences in the sample. This chain connects TRBV7-2 to TRBJ2-1; D remains ambiguous. The CDR3 totals 12 residues. Trimming cost V 2 bases and J 10 bases, with 9 bases left between them. Per germline, CDR1 SGHTA and CDR2 FQGNSA. As DNA, the CDR3 is TGTGCCAGCAGCTTACGAGCCCGAGAGCAGTTCTTC. It yields the protein CASSLRAREQFF. Full variable domain (rest looked up from reference TRBV7-2 and TRBJ2-1): GAGVSQSPSNKVTEKGKDVELRCDPISGHTALYWYRQSLGQGLEFLIYFQGNSAPDKSGLPSDRFSAERTGGSVSTLTIQRTQQEDSAVYLCASSLRAREQFFGPGTRLTVL.

The V gene is TRBV27, the J gene TRBJ1-1; D gene ambiguous. The CDR3 runs 13 residues. The germline CDR1 and CDR2 sequences are MNHEY and SMNVEV (reference sequence). V dropped 4 bases and J dropped 11 bases, with 17 bases sitting between them. The CDR3: CASSWQVGLGAFF. Here the CDR3 DNA reads TGTGCCAGCAGTTGGCAGGTGGGTTTGGGCGCTTTCTTT.

The genes are TRBV7-2 and TRBJ1-6; D not certain. Germline loops: CDR1 SGHTA, CDR2 FQGNSA. Trimming left V 5 bases short and J 0 bases short, with 8 bases between. This CDR3 spans 15 amino acids. The DNA for the CDR3 is TGTGCCAGCAGCGGGCGGGACTCCTATAATTCACCCCTCCACTTT. It encodes CASSGRDSYNSPLHF.

The gene calls are TRBV6-1 and TRBJ1-1; D remains ambiguous. The CDR3 has 12 residues. Germline CDR1 is MNHNS and CDR2 is SASEGT. V gave up 8 bases and J gave up 5 bases, with 12 bases separating them. The CDR3 DNA is TGTGCCAGCTCCTGGGGTTGGACTGAAGCTTTCTTT. This translates into CASSWGWTEAFF.

This clone was observed a handful of times. Within the sample, other DNA sequences also encode this same CDR3. The chain links TRBV6-4 to TRBJ1-6; D not resolved. This CDR3 comprises 13 residues. Germline V lookup: CDR1 MRHNA, CDR2 SNTAGT. Deletions cut 3 bases from V and 5 bases from J, with 5 bases between. The CDR3 DNA reads as TGTGCCAGCAGTGAGGGAGATAATTCACCCCTCCACTTT. It yields the protein CASSEGDNSPLHF.

This clone was counted a few times. The V gene is TRBV5-1, the J gene TRBJ2-3; tentative D call: TRBD1 (6 bases). V was trimmed by 5 bases and J by 12 bases, leaving 19 bases between them. CDR1 and CDR2 from the germline V gene are SGHRS and YFSETQ. There are 13 residues in the CDR3. The CDR3 protein is CASRGTQGSLQYF. The DNA of the CDR3 is TGCGCCAGCAGAGGAACCCAGGGGAGTCTCCAGTATTTT.

J is TRBJ2-5 and V is TRBV5-4; TRBD2 is a possible D gene (5 bases). The germline CDR1 and CDR2 sequences are SGHNT and YYREEE (reference sequence). V gave up 0 bases and J gave up 5 bases, with 14 bases separating them. The CDR3 covers 15 residues. CDR3 in DNA: TGTGCCAGCAGCTTGGCGTCTCACCGAGGGGAGACCCAGTACTTC. Residues: CASSLASHRGETQYF. The full variable domain, rest sourced from reference TRBV5-4 and TRBJ2-5, is ETGVTQSPTHLIKTRGQQVTLRCSSQSGHNTVSWYQQALGQGPQFIFQYYREEENGRGNFPPRFSGLQFPNYSSELNVNALELDDSALYLCASSLASHRGETQYFGPGTRLLVL.

This chain joins TRBV10-1 and TRBJ2-1, with a weak D call TRBD2 (5 bases). Germline V CDR1 and CDR2: WNHNN, SYGVQD (reference sequence). Deletions cut 6 bases from V and 5 bases from J, with 20 bases between. This CDR3 has 16 residues. CDR3 in DNA: TGCGCCAGCAGCTTTACGGGGTCCATTGGGCACAATGAGCAGTTCTTC. This encodes CASSFTGSIGHNEQFF.

The chain carries TRBV7-6 and TRBJ2-7; the match to TRBD2 covers 8 bases. The CDR3 runs 13 residues. After removal of 5 bases from V and 3 bases from J, the junction contained 3 bases not matched to a gene. Germline V gives CDR1 SGHVS, CDR2 FNYEAQ. This chain's CDR3 is CASSPGGDYEQYF. The CDR3 DNA is TGTGCCAGCAGCCCGGGGGGGGACTACGAGCAGTACTTC.

V gene TRBV5-1 combines with J gene TRBJ1-3; unclear D gene. V was cut by 7 bases and J by 1 base, with 15 bases left in between. In germline, CDR1 is SGHRS, CDR2 YFSETQ. The CDR3 has 15 amino acids. The CDR3: CASGNRMESGNTIYF. CDR3 DNA: TGCGCCAGCGGAAATAGAATGGAATCTGGAAACACCATATATTTT.

This clone has a single count. V usage is TRBV7-3 and J usage is TRBJ1-1; TRBD1 aligns across 7 bases. Per germline, CDR1 SGHTA and CDR2 FQGTGA. Germline trimming cut 7 bases from V and 0 bases from J; bases unmatched to any gene: 5. The CDR3 consists of 14 residues. CDR3 nucleotides: TGTGCCAGCATGACAGGGCCAATGAACACTGAAGCTTTCTTT. Translation: CASMTGPMNTEAFF.

CDR3 coding DNA: TGCACCAGCAGCTGCCGAACACGGACCCAGTACTTC. This encodes CTSSCRTRTQYF. The V gene is TRBV1, the J gene TRBJ2-5; TRBD1, the table's D call, was not compared with the DNA. TRBV1 is termed a pseudogene. This CDR3 is built from 12 residues.

The chain employs TRBV5-6 and TRBJ1-2; D is unclear. Germline loops: CDR1 SGHDT, CDR2 YYEEEE. The V end was cut by 4 bases, the J end by 3 bases, with 13 bases between. This CDR3 contains 14 residues. CDR3 in amino acids: CASSLRDGDYGYTF. The CDR3 nucleotides are TGTGCCAGCAGCCTCAGAGACGGAGACTATGGCTACACCTTC.

This chain links TRBV5-1 with TRBJ2-3, with unresolved D. The length of the CDR3 is 14 residues. Germline loops: CDR1 SGHRS, CDR2 YFSETQ. V was cut by 0 bases and J by 0 bases, with 5 bases left in between. CDR3 protein: CASSLGGSTDTQYF. The CDR3 DNA sequence: TGCGCCAGCAGCTTGGGTGGCAGCACAGATACGCAGTATTTT.

The V and J genes are TRBV21-1 and TRBJ1-2; the table's D gene call, TRBD1, was not cross checked with the DNA. TRBV21-1 constitutes a pseudogene. This CDR3 is 13 amino acids long. The CDR3 sequence is CASSKGKHCGYTF. The CDR3 DNA follows: TGTGCCAGCAGCAAAGGAAAACATTGTGGCTACACCTTC.

The J gene is TRBJ1-2, the V gene TRBV7-9, with a possible D match to TRBD1 (5 bases). Per germline, CDR1 SEHNR and CDR2 FQNEAQ (reference sequence). The CDR3 runs 12 residues. The germline V and J ends were trimmed by 5 bases and 4 bases, with 8 bases remaining between them. CDR3 nucleotides: TGTGCCAGCAGCCGGGACGGCTATGGCTACACCTTC. Residues: CASSRDGYGYTF.

The gene calls are TRBV18 and TRBJ1-1, with D tentatively TRBD1 (6 bases). The CDR3 covers 17 residues. Trimming took 6 bases from V and 0 from J, leaving 20 bases between them. CDR1 and CDR2 from the germline V gene are KGHSH and LQKENI. The CDR3 loop reads CASSRRTGGAMNTEAFF. In nucleotides, the CDR3 is TGTGCCAGCTCCCGTAGGACCGGGGGCGCCATGAACACTGAAGCTTTCTTT.

The chain has TRBV2 and TRBJ1-1; D might be TRBD1 (6 bases). The CDR3 runs 15 residues. V shed 2 bases and J shed 1 base, with 11 bases lying between them. The germline V gene has CDR1 SNHLY and CDR2 FYNNEI. Written as DNA, the CDR3 is TGTGCCAGCAGTGAATTAGGGACAACGAACACTGAAGCTTTCTTT. Translating gives CASSELGTTNTEAFF.

Turning to this clone: The sample holds other DNA sequences that translate to the same CDR3. This sequence joins TRBV20-1 and TRBJ2-7; no firm D call. The V end was cut by 3 bases, the J end by 7 bases, with 10 bases between. The CDR3 covers 11 residues. Germline-derived CDR1 and CDR2 are DFQATT and SNEGSKA (reference sequence). The CDR3 DNA reads TGCAGTGCTAGCTCCGGTTATGAGCAGTACTTC. Protein sequence: CSASSGYEQYF.

The chain has TRBV29-1 and TRBJ2-7; no clear D gene. This CDR3 region has 12 residues. Germline lookup yields CDR1 SQVTM and CDR2 ANQGSEA. V was clipped by 6 bases and J by 3 bases, with 12 bases between them. The CDR3 region is CSVETRNYEQYF. CDR3 in DNA: TGCAGCGTCGAGACAAGGAACTACGAGCAGTACTTC.

The chain combines TRBV6-1 with TRBJ2-7; D is ambiguous. V was cut by 2 bases and J by 0 bases, with 11 bases left in between. This CDR3 has 15 residues. The V gene's germline CDR1 is MNHNS and CDR2 SASEGT. CDR3 amino acids: CASSELRLSSYEQYF. In DNA form, the CDR3 reads TGTGCCAGCAGTGAACTTCGATTGAGCTCCTACGAGCAGTACTTC.